Each of the 13 T cell receptor beta chains below was sequenced from the same sample in a study of cytomegalovirus exposure and HLA in healthy donors. PCR used 60 Vbeta primers and 13 Jbeta primers. Libraries were prepared by immunoSEQ multiplex PCR; TCRdb keeps only in-frame clonotypes and omits some of them. The top ten clones hold nearly 7.5% of a sample with approximately 86,000 clones, approximately 81% of them seen once. Sequencing used PBMCs. These receptors were obtained from a man aged 40-55 years in good health and CMV-seropositive.

This chain links TRBV7-9 with TRBJ1-4; 9 bases line up with TRBD1. Germline V gene lookup returns CDR1 SEHNR and CDR2 FQNEAQ (reference sequence). V trimming: 10 bases; J trimming: 2 bases; junction bases outside the gene matches: 2. The CDR3 has 13 amino acids. CDR3 nucleotide sequence: TGTGCCATACAGGGGGCCACTAATGAAAAACTGTTTTTT. The encoded protein is CAIQGATNEKLFF.

The V and J genes are TRBV9 and TRBJ2-3, with 13 bases fitting TRBD2. The CDR3 length is 17 residues. Germline V gives CDR1 SGDLS, CDR2 YYNGEE. Trimming removed 2 bases from V and 2 bases from J; junction bases left unmatched: 5. The DNA of the CDR3 is TGTGCCAGCAGCGTCGGACTAGCGGGGGTCACCACAGATACGCAGTATTTT. Its translation is CASSVGLAGVTTDTQYF.

This clone was found a few times. The chain has TRBV7-2 and TRBJ1-5; D not resolved. V dropped 3 bases and J dropped 5 bases, with 11 bases sitting between them. Germline CDR1 is SGHTA and CDR2 is FQGNSA. There are 14 residues in the CDR3. DNA for the CDR3: TGTGCCAGCAGCTTGGGGAGTGGGTATCAGCCCCAGCATTTT. The encoded protein is CASSLGSGYQPQHF.

In this sample, this clone turned up a few times. The rearrangement uses TRBV5-1 and TRBJ2-7; the D gene is possibly TRBD2 (6 bases). Germline loops: CDR1 SGHRS, CDR2 YFSETQ. Trimming shortened V by 3 bases and J by 3 bases, and 19 bases separated the two germline ends. There are 16 residues in the CDR3. The CDR3 loop is CASSYGAGISSYEQYF. The CDR3 DNA reads TGCGCCAGCAGCTATGGGGCGGGGATAAGCAGCTACGAGCAGTACTTC. Full variable domain (rest looked up from reference TRBV5-1 and TRBJ2-7): KAGVTQTPRYLIKTRGQQVTLSCSPISGHRSVSWYQQTPGQGLQFLFEYFSETQRNKGNFPGRFSGRQFSNSRSEMNVSTLELGDSALYLCASSYGAGISSYEQYFGPGTRLTVT.

CDR3 amino acids: CASISGTGTYNWYEQYF. The CDR3 DNA is TGCGCCAGCATATCCGGGACAGGGACCTACAATTGGTACGAGCAGTACTTC. This rearrangement joins TRBV23-1 to TRBJ2-7; the match to TRBD1 covers 9 bases. TRBV23-1 is reported as an ORF; its role is uncertain. The CDR3 loop spans 17 amino acids. J lost 4 bases, V lost 7 bases, and 17 bases had no gene match.

The J gene is TRBJ1-2, the V gene TRBV5-4; 12 bases agree with TRBD1. The CDR3 contains 13 residues. Germline CDR1 SGHNT, CDR2 YYREEE (reference sequence). V was clipped by 4 bases and J by 7 bases; unmatched bases: 2. The CDR3 DNA reads TGTGCCAGCAGCCGGGACAGGGGGCTTGGCTACACCTTC. Amino acids: CASSRDRGLGYTF.

This chain links TRBV7-2 with TRBJ2-1; the match to TRBD2 covers 9 bases. CDR1 is SGHTA and CDR2 is FQGNSA in the germline V gene. Germline trimming cut 5 bases from V and 7 bases from J; bases unmatched to any gene: 9. The CDR3 is 15 residues long. This chain's CDR3 is CASSLIGLAINEQFF. The DNA for the CDR3 is TGTGCCAGCAGCCTCATCGGACTAGCGATAAATGAGCAGTTCTTC.

Of note for this clone: At one end, the junction sequence differs from germline, possibly due to a read error. The CDR3 sequence is CSSSSRDTESYEQYF. The CDR3 nucleotides read TGTTCCAGCAGCTCAAGGGACACCGAATCCTACGAGCAGTACTTC. The rearrangement uses TRBV7-9 and TRBJ2-7, with a weak D call TRBD1 (6 bases). Per germline, CDR1 SEHNR and CDR2 FQNEAQ (reference sequence). CDR3 size: 15 residues.

The genes are TRBV19 and TRBJ1-5; D is ambiguous. The germline V and J ends were trimmed by 5 bases and 1 base, with 9 bases remaining between them. There are 14 residues in the CDR3. Looked up from germline, CDR1 is LNHDA and CDR2 is SQIVND (reference sequence). The CDR3 bases are TGTGCCAGTAGTTTCCCGGGAAGCAATCAGCCCCAGCATTTT. Encoded protein: CASSFPGSNQPQHF. The full variable domain, with the rest looked up from reference TRBV19 and TRBJ1-5, is DGGITQSPKYLFRKEGQNVTLSCEQNLNHDAMYWYRQDPGQGLRLIYYSQIVNDFQKGDIAEGYSVSREKKESFPLTVTSAQKNPTAFYLCASSFPGSNQPQHFGDGTRLSIL.

This sequence joins TRBV12-5 and TRBJ2-5, with 8 bases that match TRBD1. Germline V gene sequence: CDR1 LGHNT, CDR2 FRNRAP. Germline trimming cut 3 bases from V and 5 bases from J; bases unmatched to any gene: 5. CDR3 length: 14 amino acids. The CDR3 sequence: CASGLWTGWETQYF. The CDR3 nucleotides read TGTGCTAGTGGTTTATGGACAGGGTGGGAGACCCAGTACTTC.

The chain uses TRBV4-1 and TRBJ2-1; TRBD2 agrees at 8 bases. Germline CDR1 reads MGHRA; CDR2 reads YSYEKL. J gave up 9 bases and V 2 bases, and 15 bases lay outside the gene matches. The CDR3 is 17 residues long. Here the CDR3 reads CASSQRGISGGQGEQFF. The CDR3 DNA follows: TGCGCCAGCAGCCAACGGGGAATCAGCGGGGGTCAGGGTGAGCAGTTCTTC.

The chain links TRBV6-1 to TRBJ2-7, with D tentatively TRBD1 (5 bases). The CDR3 is made up of 15 amino acids. Trimming removed 4 bases from V and 8 bases from J, with 21 bases in between. Looked up from germline, CDR1 is MNHNS and CDR2 is SASEGT. The CDR3 loop reads CASSVRSGRESQQYF. The CDR3 DNA is TGTGCCAGCAGTGTTCGGAGTGGCAGGGAAAGTCAGCAGTACTTC.

The chain combines TRBV5-4 with TRBJ2-3; 10 bases agree with TRBD2. The CDR3 extends over 16 amino acids. Trimming removed 5 bases from V and 2 bases from J; junction bases left unmatched: 8. Germline V gene sequence: CDR1 SGHNT, CDR2 YYREEE (reference sequence). The CDR3 reads CASSSSAGGPTDTQYF. CDR3 DNA sequence: TGTGCCAGCAGTTCGTCAGCGGGAGGGCCCACAGATACGCAGTATTTT.